This T cell receptor beta chain appears in the sequencing data of a study of radiotherapy plus CTLA-4 blockade in lung cancer. Overall study context: The study recorded objective responses in roughly 20% of patients and disease control in approximately 33%.

People whose metastatic non-small-cell lung cancer was chemo-refractory got focal radiation along with CTLA-4 blockade by ipilimumab. Profiling relied on immunoSEQ multiplex PCR, and the TCRdb table lists in-frame clones only, not all of them. The sample includes some 66,000 clones, around 81% of them seen just once. Trimming removed 6 bases from V and 8 bases from J; junction bases left unmatched: 9. Per germline, CDR1 ENHRY and CDR2 SYGVKD. The length of the CDR3 is 14 residues. The sample consisted of peripheral blood, taken from a patient treated with radiotherapy plus ipilimumab. V gene TRBV10-3 combines with J gene TRBJ2-1; 8 nucleotides match TRBD2. The receptor's source is a human donor with non-small cell lung cancer who had a partial response to radiotherapy plus ipilimumab. In DNA form, the CDR3 reads TGTGCCATCAGAACAGCGGGAGTCGTTCATGAGCAGTTCTTC. It codes for CAIRTAGVVHEQFF.